Shown below are 31 T cell receptor beta chains from a single sample sequenced in a study of cytomegalovirus exposure and HLA in healthy donors listed by TCRdb under 2017. Libraries were constructed by the immunoSEQ multiplex PCR assay. For the multiplex PCR, a mixture combining 60 forward primers for TCR Vbeta segments and 13 reverse primers for TCR Jbeta segments was used. TCRdb took this table from immuneACCESS and kept in-frame rearrangements with V and J called. Such tables lack part of the clones; where checked against another copy, unresolved V genes explain under half of the gap, and the rest is unexplained. The sample table lists around 200,000 clones, around 84% of them with a count of one. The ten largest clones represent about 2.6% of the sample. Sequencing was performed on PBMCs. These receptors came from a woman in her 50s in good health and CMV-seropositive.

The CDR3 loop reads CASNEGADTQYF. In DNA, the CDR3 is TGTGCCAGCAACGAGGGTGCAGATACGCAGTATTTT. The genes are TRBV6-7 and TRBJ2-3, with a possible D match to TRBD2 (5 bases). TRBV6-7 is annotated as an ORF whose role is uncertain. Trimming pared 7 bases from V and 4 bases from J, leaving 9 bases between. This CDR3 region has 12 residues.

V gene TRBV19 combines with J gene TRBJ2-5; a possible D gene is TRBD1 (5 bases). Judging by the DNA end, TRBJ2-7 fits better; the J call may be wrong. This CDR3 is 12 amino acids long. CDR1 is LNHDA and CDR2 is SQIVND in the germline V gene (reference sequence). For the CDR3, the DNA is TGTGCCAGTAGTAAAACAGGCTACGAGCAGTACTTC. It specifies CASSKTGYEQYF.

In the case of this clone: The junction departs from germline at one end; a sequencing error may be responsible. This chain connects TRBV9 to TRBJ2-4; 11 bases match TRBD2. The V gene's germline CDR1 is SGDLS and CDR2 YYNGEE. CDR3 length: 11 residues. The CDR3 region is CASSGTSGWNF. CDR3 nucleotides: TGTGCCAGCAGTGGGACTAGCGGTTGGAACTTC.

The rearrangement uses TRBV28 and TRBJ1-2, with D possibly matching TRBD1 (6 bases). Germline lookup yields CDR1 MDHEN and CDR2 SYDVKM. V was cut by 2 bases and J by 3 bases, with 10 bases left in between. This CDR3 is built from 14 residues. CDR3 sequence: CASSLQGGYYGYTF. DNA of the CDR3: TGTGCCAGCAGTTTACAAGGGGGATACTATGGCTACACCTTC.

The chain joins TRBV9 to TRBJ2-3; perhaps TRBD2 as D (7 bases). The V and J ends lost 4 bases and 1 base respectively, with 13 bases between them. CDR3 length equals 15 residues. The germline gives CDR1 SGDLS, CDR2 YYNGEE. The CDR3 reads CASSKRGARTDTQYF. The CDR3, as DNA: TGTGCCAGCAGCAAACGGGGGGCCCGCACAGATACGCAGTATTTT.

This sequence joins TRBV5-1 and TRBJ2-3, with TRBD2 matching over 12 bases. V shed 0 bases, J shed 1 base, and the junction held 9 bases outside the gene matches. The CDR3 totals 19 residues. CDR1 is SGHRS and CDR2 is YFSETQ in the germline V gene. CDR3 sequence: CASSLEAGTSGSRTDTQYF. CDR3 coding DNA: TGCGCCAGCAGCTTGGAGGCAGGGACTAGCGGGTCCCGCACAGATACGCAGTATTTT.

The rearrangement joins TRBV7-3 to TRBJ1-2, with D tentatively TRBD1 (6 bases). Germline loops: CDR1 SGHTA, CDR2 FQGTGA. Trimming took off 3 bases at V and 0 bases at J, with 17 bases between the two ends. The CDR3 consists of 17 residues. CDR3 nucleotides: TGTGCCAGCAGCTTTTCCGGGACACTTGCTTCTAACTATGGCTACACCTTC. Translated, it gives CASSFSGTLASNYGYTF.

J is TRBJ1-1 and V is TRBV28; TRBD1 is a possible D gene (5 bases). V shed 3 bases and J shed 0 bases, with 11 bases lying between them. The CDR3 extends over 15 amino acids. The germline V gene has CDR1 MDHEN and CDR2 SYDVKM. In nucleotides, the CDR3 is TGTGCCAGCAGTTTCTACGGGGGGATGAACACTGAAGCTTTCTTT. It is translated as CASSFYGGMNTEAFF.

J is TRBJ1-5 and V is TRBV27; 9 positions match TRBD1. The junction had 7 bases not matched to a gene; V was cut back by 5 bases and J by 2 bases. The germline gives CDR1 MNHEY, CDR2 SMNVEV (reference sequence). The CDR3 length is 16 residues. CDR3 in amino acids: CASSLTGGEGNQPQHF. CDR3 in DNA: TGTGCCAGCAGTCTAACAGGGGGCGAAGGCAATCAGCCCCAGCATTTT.

V and J are TRBV2 and TRBJ1-1; 9 nucleotides line up with TRBD1. The V segment lost 7 bases and the J segment 5 bases; nucleotides outside the gene matches: 5. Looked up from germline, CDR1 is SNHLY and CDR2 is FYNNEI. CDR3 size: 13 residues. The CDR3 region has the DNA TGTGCCAGCACGGGACAGGGTAGGACTGAAGCTTTCTTT. It yields the protein CASTGQGRTEAFF. Combining the CDR3 with reference TRBV2 and TRBJ1-1 gives the whole variable domain EPEVTQTPSHQVTQMGQEVILRCVPISNHLYFYWYRQILGQKVEFLVSFYNNEISEKSEIFDDQFSVERPDGSNFTLKIRSTKLEDSAMYFCASTGQGRTEAFFGQGTRLTVV.

CDR3 nucleotides: TGTGCCAGCAGCGCTAGCGGGCCTTGGGAGCAGTACTTC. Amino acid sequence: CASSASGPWEQYF. The genes are TRBV7-2 and TRBJ2-7; 8 bases line up with TRBD2. There are 13 residues in the CDR3. Germline assignment: CDR1 SGHTA and CDR2 FQGNSA. The trim removed 5 bases at V and 7 bases at J, leaving 7 bases unmatched.

V and J are TRBV19 and TRBJ1-2; no clear D gene. The CDR3 consists of 16 residues. V dropped 0 bases and J dropped 2 bases, with 13 bases sitting between them. Germline CDR1 is LNHDA and CDR2 is SQIVND (reference sequence). The CDR3, as DNA: TGTGCCAGTAGTATAGATCTCTCCAGGCCCAACTATGGCTACACCTTC. Its protein is CASSIDLSRPNYGYTF.

This rearrangement joins TRBV25-1 to TRBJ2-5; 10 bases map to TRBD1. This CDR3 region has 17 residues. V was pared by 0 bases and J by 5 bases, with 9 bases of the junction left unmatched. Per the germline V gene, CDR1 is MGHDK and CDR2 is SYGVNS. CDR3 residues: CASSEYKGQGTGETQYF. The DNA for the CDR3 is TGTGCCAGCAGTGAATATAAGGGACAGGGGACTGGGGAGACCCAGTACTTC. Together with reference TRBV25-1 and TRBJ2-5, the CDR3 gives the full variable domain: EADIYQTPRYLVIGTGKKITLECSQTMGHDKMYWYQQDPGMELHLIHYSYGVNSTEKGDLSSESTVSRIRTEHFPLTLESARPSHTSQYLCASSEYKGQGTGETQYFGPGTRLLVL.

Here the CDR3 reads CASDLNSGGRDTQYF. The DNA of the CDR3 is TGTGCCAGCGACCTGAATAGCGGGGGAAGAGATACGCAGTATTTT. The chain carries TRBV6-6 and TRBJ2-3, with 9 bases fitting TRBD2. Germline V CDR1 and CDR2: MNHNY, SVGAGI (reference sequence). There are 15 residues in the CDR3. Unmatched junction bases numbered 11, after V lost 8 bases and J lost 5 bases.

Worth noting for this clone: Other DNA variants within this sample encode the same CDR3. The DNA of the CDR3 is TGTGCCAGCTCTCCTGGACAGAACACTGAAGCTTTCTTT. It yields the protein CASSPGQNTEAFF. The rearrangement uses TRBV18 and TRBJ1-1; D may be TRBD1 (5 bases). Trimming cost V 6 bases and J 1 base, with 9 bases left between them. CDR1 is KGHSH and CDR2 is LQKENI in the germline V gene. This CDR3 has 13 residues.

The chain carries TRBV5-4 and TRBJ2-5, with a tentative D call TRBD1 (6 bases). Trimming removed 5 bases at V and 5 bases at J, with 13 bases between. The CDR3 length is 13 residues. Germline CDR1 reads SGHNT; CDR2 reads YYREEE (reference sequence). The chain's CDR3 is CASRLQGSETQYF. DNA for the CDR3: TGTGCCAGCAGACTACAGGGCTCCGAGACCCAGTACTTC.

The J gene is TRBJ2-3, the V gene TRBV5-4, with D possibly TRBD2 on 6 matching bases. V lost 5 bases to trimming and J lost 2 bases, with 12 bases between them. The germline V gene encodes CDR1 SGHNT and CDR2 YYREEE (reference sequence). CDR3 length: 14 amino acids. In DNA form, the CDR3 reads TGTGCCAGCAGGGAGGACTACCTCACAGATACGCAGTATTTT. Protein product: CASREDYLTDTQYF. Based on the CDR3 plus reference TRBV5-4 and TRBJ2-3, the full variable domain is ETGVTQSPTHLIKTRGQQVTLRCSSQSGHNTVSWYQQALGQGPQFIFQYYREEENGRGNFPPRFSGLQFPNYSSELNVNALELDDSALYLCASREDYLTDTQYFGPGTRLTVL.

This sequence joins TRBV5-4 and TRBJ2-3; the D gene is possibly TRBD2 (5 bases). The CDR3 runs 14 residues. The germline CDR1 and CDR2 sequences are SGHNT and YYREEE (reference sequence). The V gene lost 1 base and the J gene lost 1 base, with 7 bases spanning the gap. CDR3 nucleotides: TGTGCCAGCAGCTTGTCCGGGGGCACAGATACGCAGTATTTT. Amino acid sequence: CASSLSGGTDTQYF.

The gene calls are TRBV5-6 and TRBJ1-2, with D hard to call. Trimming left V 3 bases short and J 1 base short, with 7 bases between. From germline, CDR1 is SGHDT and CDR2 YYEEEE. The CDR3 totals 13 residues. Written as DNA, the CDR3 is TGTGCCAGCAGCTCAGACTTTAACTATGGCTACACCTTC. Encoded protein: CASSSDFNYGYTF.

This chain joins TRBV30 and TRBJ2-5; a weak D match, TRBD2 (5 bases). The end of the DNA is better explained by TRBJ2-7, so the J call may be wrong. Germline V CDR1 and CDR2: GTSNPN, SVGIG (reference sequence). The CDR3 totals 12 residues. DNA for the CDR3: TGTGCCTTACTGGAGGAATCCTACGAGCAGTACTTC. Encoded protein: CALLEESYEQYF.

A word on this clone: At one of its ends the junction is not consistent with the germline gene, which may arise from a read error. V is TRBV7-7 and J is TRBJ2-1; no firm D call. CDR1 and CDR2 (germline): SSHAT, FNYEAQ (reference sequence). There are 13 residues in the CDR3. Here the CDR3 reads CASSLSLRDEQFF. DNA for the CDR3: TGTGCTAGCAGCTTATCCCTACGCGATGAGCAGTTCTTC.

The rearrangement uses TRBV18 and TRBJ1-1; D is undetermined. V was cut by 3 bases and J by 2 bases, with 13 bases left in between. This CDR3 is 15 amino acids long. Germline values: CDR1 KGHSH, CDR2 LQKENI. The CDR3 DNA sequence: TGTGCCAGCTCACCCTTCCGAGAGCTAAACACTGAAGCTTTCTTT. This translates into CASSPFRELNTEAFF.

The CDR3 loop is CASSLEQGSEAFF. The CDR3, as DNA: TGTGCCAGCAGCTTAGAACAGGGTTCTGAAGCTTTCTTT. J is TRBJ1-1 and V is TRBV11-2; D is possibly TRBD1 (6 bases). The germline V and J ends were trimmed by 0 bases and 6 bases, with 8 bases remaining between them. This CDR3 spans 13 amino acids. The germline gives CDR1 SGHAT, CDR2 FQNNGV.

The V gene is TRBV4-1, the J gene TRBJ2-5; D is possibly TRBD1 (5 bases). Trimming shortened V by 3 bases and J by 4 bases, and 9 bases separated the two germline ends. The CDR3 runs to 13 residues. CDR1 and CDR2 from the germline V gene are MGHRA and YSYEKL. Here the CDR3 DNA reads TGCGCCAGCAGCCAGGGGCGTGGAGAGACCCAGTACTTC. Translating it yields CASSQGRGETQYF.

The chain combines TRBV27 with TRBJ2-4, with no clear D. The CDR3 is made up of 11 amino acids. Germline CDR1 is MNHEY and CDR2 is SMNVEV (reference sequence). V lost 7 bases, J lost 8 bases, and 9 bases lay in between. CDR3 amino acids: CASIRPDIQYF. CDR3 nucleotide sequence: TGTGCCAGCATCAGGCCGGACATTCAGTACTTC.

This chain uses TRBV28 with TRBJ2-4, with 7 nucleotides matching TRBD1. The CDR3 is 15 amino acids. The V gene end was trimmed by 7 bases and the J gene end by 3 bases; junction bases not matched to a gene: 9. The germline CDR1 and CDR2 sequences are MDHEN and SYDVKM. CDR3 nucleotide sequence: TGTGCCAGCATCAATGAGGGGGCTGGCAAAAACATTCAGTACTTC. This translates into CASINEGAGKNIQYF. The variable domain in full, completed from reference TRBV28 and TRBJ2-4, reads DVKVTQSSRYLVKRTGEKVFLECVQDMDHENMFWYRQDPGLGLRLIYFSYDVKMKEKGDIPEGYSVSREKKERFSLILESASTNQTSMYLCASINEGAGKNIQYFGAGTRLSVL.

J is TRBJ2-1 and V is TRBV5-1, with 8 nucleotides matching TRBD2. The CDR3 is made up of 16 amino acids. Germline V gives CDR1 SGHRS, CDR2 YFSETQ. V trimming: 4 bases; J trimming: 6 bases; junction bases outside the gene matches: 12. The CDR3 DNA reads TGCGCCAGCAGCGAGTATCGGGGGGGTCCCACCAATGAGCAGTTCTTC. This codes for CASSEYRGGPTNEQFF.

The chain carries TRBV9 and TRBJ1-2, with D tentatively TRBD1 (6 bases). The germline V gene encodes CDR1 SGDLS and CDR2 YYNGEE. Trimming took 3 bases from V and 3 from J, leaving 12 bases between them. The CDR3 is made up of 14 amino acids. The CDR3 is CASSGYRADYGYTF. Written as DNA, the CDR3 is TGTGCCAGCAGCGGATACAGGGCAGACTATGGCTACACCTTC.

This chain uses TRBV11-2 with TRBJ2-1, with 11 nucleotides matching TRBD2. Trimming took 1 base from V and 5 from J; bases not matched to a gene: 7. The germline V gene has CDR1 SGHAT and CDR2 FQNNGV. CDR3 size: 17 residues. The DNA of the CDR3 is TGTGCCAGCAGCTTAGGGGTGCTAGCGGGGGGAGACAATGAGCAGTTCTTC. Translated: CASSLGVLAGGDNEQFF.

The chain has TRBV4-1 and TRBJ1-1; D uncertain. The germline gives CDR1 MGHRA, CDR2 YSYEKL. V was shortened by 4 bases and J by 0 bases, with 9 bases between the two germline ends. This CDR3 comprises 14 residues. The CDR3 DNA sequence: TGCGCCAGCAGCCGAGGGAACATGAACACTGAAGCTTTCTTT. It yields the protein CASSRGNMNTEAFF.

The chain uses TRBV5-4 and TRBJ2-1; 8 bases agree with TRBD1. Trimming took 4 bases from V and 2 from J; bases not matched to a gene: 8. The germline V gene has CDR1 SGHNT and CDR2 YYREEE (reference sequence). CDR3 size: 16 residues. The CDR3 spells CASSTTGALTYNEQFF. The CDR3 nucleotides are TGTGCCAGCAGCACGACAGGGGCTCTAACCTACAATGAGCAGTTCTTC.